This T cell receptor beta chain was observed in a study of blood T cell repertoires in COVID-19 (TCRdb year 2020). About the full investigation: Samples covering the acute and convalescent phases of COVID-19 were provided by collaborators in the United States, Italy and Spain. HLA class I and class II types, where available, came from metadata supplied by the sample provider rather than from assay-based typing. The material from the prospective study consisted of cDNA or gDNA derived from T cells, B-cell-depleted T cells, or PBMCs. Subjects who had been exposed to COVID-19, were actively infected with it, or had recovered from it provided the deeply sampled blood TCRbeta repertoires that made up the dataset. Samples were obtained from the ongoing ImmuneRACE study (first 160 participants) and from roughly 1,300 subjects provided by 6 global collaborators. A de-identified subject ID, COVID-19 status, age in years and sex were almost always included in the sample metadata. The repertoires were made available in a free public database intended to serve as a resource for research on the immune response to SARS-CoV-2. The investigation overall reported the following: Clinical and demographic metadata were provided uncurated, with the amount varying by source and participant.

In Seattle, one collaborating source enrolled patients while the infection was active and tracked those patients longitudinally over the course of disease. Collaborating institutions collected whole blood in K2EDTA tubes following their own protocols. For TCRbeta analysis, collaborators shipped samples in one of three forms: frozen whole blood, isolated PBMCs, or DNA extracted from either of those sample types. As for this clone: Its antigen is still unknown. No quality values exist for individual bases; no much larger clone is one base distant.

The immunoSEQ Assay, a bias-controlled multiplex PCR, was used to amplify TCRbeta CDR3 regions from genomic DNA. In the source study's methods: Nucleated cell counts per sample were estimated from amplification of reference gene primers within the assay. Sequence reads were collapsed and filtered to measure the absolute abundance of every unique TCRbeta CDR3 rearrangement. For each sample, productive Simpson clonality was calculated as the square root of Simpson's diversity index over productive rearrangements. TCRdb took this table from immuneACCESS and kept in-frame rearrangements with V and J called. Such tables lack part of the clones; where checked against another copy, unresolved V genes explain under half of the gap, and the rest is unexplained. Clonal size and the V and J genes are those of that table, whereas D and trimming came from the DNA. For this sample the table gives a few hundred thousand clones, of which 70% to 90% were detected only once. The ten largest clones take up about 7.6% of the sample.

The cysteine opens and the phenylalanine closes a CDR3 of 15 amino acids. The CDR3 DNA has 45 bases and is translated from base 1. The junction shows trimming of 4 bases on V and 0 bases on J, plus 10 bases between the germline ends. As encoded in the germline V gene, CDR1 is SGDLS while CDR2 is YYNGEE. The sequence was obtained from a woman aged 55 to 70 with COVID-19, enrolled during active disease. Sequencing was done on a sample of peripheral blood. The chain is made from TRBV9 and TRBJ1-4, with the D gene uncertain. The CDR3 in this case is CASSSTVATNEKLFF. In nucleotide form, the sequence is TGTGCCAGCAGCTCCACGGTCGCAACTAATGAAAAACTGTTTTTT. With all but the CDR3 taken from the reference TRBV9 and TRBJ1-4 genes, the full variable domain is: DSGVTQTPKHLITATGQRVTLRCSPRSGDLSVYWYQQSLDQGLQFLIQYYNGEERAKGNILERFSAQQFPDLHSELNLSSLELGDSALYFCASSSTVATNEKLFFGSGTQLSVL.